The T cell receptor (beta chain) described here comes from a study of OX40 agonist ivuxolimab in advanced cancers. As for the study in general: Ivuxolimab was delivered to patients intravenously every 2 weeks at doses spanning 0.01 to 10 mg/kg. Of the patients, three showed partial responses, one with hepatocellular carcinoma and two with cutaneous melanoma. Overall study results and limits: Still undetermined is the antigen specificity of the expanded peripheral T cells. Clonal expansion by week 6 occurred in CD4+ and CD8+ blood T cells (at 0.1 to 3.0 mg/kg).

Per germline, CDR1 LGHNA and CDR2 YNFKEQ. V shed 0 bases and J 3 bases; nucleotides not matched to a gene: 4. CDR3 length: 17 amino acids. Some clones are missing from TCRdb's copy, which holds only in-frame ones; the method was immunoSEQ multiplex PCR. The table lists about 68,000 clones, roughly 82% of them singletons, with approximately 1.5% in the top ten. There are a few counts of this clone. Its antigen remains unknown. The chain couples TRBV4-2 to TRBJ2-3; 12 bases line up with TRBD2. This clonotype was sampled from an adult with an advanced solid tumor such as melanoma, head and neck, liver or kidney cancer. The sample consisted of CD4+ or CD8+ T cells sorted from blood, taken in a trial of the OX40 agonist ivuxolimab. CDR3 sequence (DNA): TGTGCCAGCAGCCAAGAGCTAGCGGGAGGGGGTACAGATACGCAGTATTTT. This sequence encodes CASSQELAGGGTDTQYF.